This TCR beta chain is drawn from a study of Ad26.COV2.S vaccination and SARS-CoV-2 variants (dated by TCRdb to about 2021). General notes on the study: Vaccine-arm donors came from COV1001, a multicentre, randomized, double-blind, placebo-controlled phase I-IIa trial of Ad26.COV2.S in healthy adults. Ad26.COV2.S was administered intramuscularly at a dose of 5x10^10 or 1x10^11 viral particles, either as one shot or as two shots given 56 days apart. TCRbeta repertoire sequencing served as the tool for gauging how specific and how broad the SARS-CoV-2-reactive T cell receptors were following Ad26.COV2.S vaccination. The TCR-sequenced set comprised approximately 32 samples: some 20 Ad26.COV2.S vaccine recipients, 5 placebo recipients and 8 SARS-CoV-2 convalescent individuals. Participants in the trial were split at random into five groups of five each, receiving low-dose or high-dose Ad26.COV2.S once or twice, or else placebo on both occasions. Blinding of investigators to trial group allocation was maintained during experiments and outcome assessment.

TCRbeta CDR3 regions were sequenced with the immunoSEQ Assay. After extraction, genomic DNA underwent amplification by bias-controlled multiplex PCR, followed by high-throughput sequencing. The paper's data handling went like this. To quantify the absolute abundance of every unique TCRbeta CDR3 region, sequences were collapsed and filtered. Usable DNA was measured by amplifying reference genes present in all nucleated cells, and TCRbeta template counts were normalized to that usable DNA to estimate T cell fraction. Repertoire TCRs were annotated as SARS-CoV-2-specific when V gene, CDR3 amino acid sequence and J gene were exactly matched to a known reactive TCR set. The reference SARS-CoV-2 TCR set was derived from MIRA and filtered for enrichment in COVID-19-positive ImmuneCODE repertoires, a step that removed public or cross-reactive TCRs. Using the MIRA antigens, annotated TCRs were further analysed by specific ORF or by position within an ORF. Breadth was defined as the number of annotated unique rearrangements divided by the total number of unique productive rearrangements, and depth was defined as the summed frequency of the annotated unique rearrangements. Two-sided Wilcoxon rank-sum tests were used to compare TCR breadth between groups. What TCRdb holds here is the immuneACCESS table cut down to in-frame rearrangements. Part of the clones is not present; checked against another copy, under half of the missing clones reflect an unresolved V gene, and the others are unexplained. V, J and clone size derive from that table, while D and trimming were established from the DNA sequence. The sample contains hundreds of thousands of clones, about 88% of them found a single time. The ten largest account for around 3.3% of the sample.

Reading the germline V gene gives CDR1 MDHEN and CDR2 SYDVKM. V and J are trimmed by 6 bases and 4 bases, and the gene matches miss 10 bases of the junction. The CDR3, cysteine through phenylalanine, is 15 amino acids long. The kept DNA is CDR3 alone, 45 bases in frame from the first base. To note about this clone: Its antigen is unknown. There are no base qualities to consult, and no much larger clone falls within one base.

General study outcomes and caveats: Vaccine and placebo recipients had comparable non-spike TCR breadth, which fits with the vaccine containing only spike. It was noted by the authors that total T cell responses may have been underestimated by the TCR breadth and depth analyses. The study lacked the statistical power to compare responses across vaccine doses or regimens. After vaccination, spike-specific CD8+ and CD4+ T cell responses were reported to show substantial breadth. Compared with placebo recipients, Ad26.COV2.S recipients showed higher spike-specific TCR breadth (P = 0.0014).

Taken with the paper, the label for treatment or condition translates to: about 20 received Ad26.COV2.S at low or high dose, single or two shots; roughly five received placebo; per-sample allocation not given. Repertoires of vaccine and placebo recipients were sequenced from samples collected on day 63 after the first injection. Between 29 July and 7 August 2020, Cohort 1b enrolled approximately 26 adults aged 18-55 years at one site in Boston, USA. As a vaccine, Ad26.COV2.S was a replication-incompetent adenovirus type 26 vector that expressed a prefusion-stabilized SARS-CoV-2 spike protein derived from the original Wuhan strain.

The receptor was derived from a person between 18 and 65 years old who received the Ad26.COV2.S COVID-19 vaccine or a placebo. The V and J segments used are TRBV28 and TRBJ1-2; TRBD1 lines up with 8 middle nucleotides. The sample here was peripheral blood, taken in a trial of Ad26.COV2.S vaccine versus placebo. The CDR3 protein is CASSGQGEGVYGYTF. The DNA sequence is given as TGTGCCAGCAGCGGACAGGGAGAGGGGGTCTATGGCTACACCTTC.